The 14 T cell receptor beta chains below come from one sample, sequenced in a study of shared clonotypes between healthy human individuals. Using immunoSEQ multiplex PCR, the repertoire was profiled, and TCRdb retains in-frame clones only, with some absent. Of about 2,200,000 clones in the sample, 90% to 95% were seen once. As defined, naive CD8 cells were CD45RO-negative and positively selected for CCR7, with terminally differentiated effector memory CD45RA+ cells excluded. Sequencing was done on a sample of naive CD8+ T cells from PBMCs. These TCRs come from a man between 18 and 35 years old in good health. Some clones in this sample may be carry-over from other donors' samples.

This sequence joins TRBV27 and TRBJ1-2, with a weak D call TRBD1 (5 bases). V shed 2 bases and J shed 4 bases, with 11 bases lying between them. Per germline, CDR1 MNHEY and CDR2 SMNVEV (reference sequence). CDR3 length: 14 amino acids. This CDR3 reads CASSLSPRAYGYTF. In DNA form, the CDR3 reads TGTGCCAGCAGTTTAAGTCCCAGGGCCTATGGCTACACCTTC.

The chain is built from TRBV6-1 and TRBJ2-1; D is possibly TRBD1 or TRBD2 (5 bases each). Germline V gene sequence: CDR1 MNHNS, CDR2 SASEGT. V was cut by 6 bases and J by 9 bases, with 24 bases left in between. The CDR3 totals 16 residues. The CDR3 sequence: CASSELGENGESEQFF. In DNA form, the CDR3 reads TGTGCCAGCAGCGAACTAGGGGAAAACGGGGAATCTGAGCAGTTCTTC.

This clone showed up just a few times. The same CDR3 can be traced to other DNA sequences in this sample. V is TRBV27 and J is TRBJ1-5; 8 positions match TRBD1. With V trimmed by 5 bases and J by 2 bases, 5 bases remained unmatched. The CDR3 covers 15 residues. Germline V gene sequence: CDR1 MNHEY, CDR2 SMNVEV (reference sequence). The CDR3 coding sequence is TGTGCCAGCAGTCCCGACAGGGGCGGCAATCAGCCCCAGCATTTT. Its protein product is CASSPDRGGNQPQHF.

The gene calls are TRBV7-3 and TRBJ2-3, with D tentatively TRBD2 (7 bases). CDR3 length equals 16 residues. CDR1 and CDR2 from the germline V gene are SGHTA and FQGTGA. Trimming cost V 5 bases and J 0 bases, with 15 bases left between them. The CDR3: CASSPLGGGSTDTQYF. The DNA for the CDR3 is TGTGCCAGCAGCCCATTGGGAGGGGGGAGCACAGATACGCAGTATTTT. The whole variable domain, remainder taken from reference TRBV7-3 and TRBJ2-3, is GAGVSQTPSNKVTEKGKYVELRCDPISGHTALYWYRQSLGQGPEFLIYFQGTGAADDSGLPNDRFFAVRPEGSVSTLKIQRTERGDSAVYLCASSPLGGGSTDTQYFGPGTRLTVL.

This chain links TRBV4-1 with TRBJ2-7; a possible D gene is TRBD1 (7 bases). Germline CDR1 MGHRA, CDR2 YSYEKL. With 0 bases removed from V and 3 bases from J, the gap between germline ends came to 12 bases. This CDR3 comprises 15 residues. Written as DNA, the CDR3 is TGCGCCAGCAGCCAAGAACGCGGGACAGTCTACGAGCAGTACTTC. This gives the protein CASSQERGTVYEQYF.

This sequence joins TRBV7-9 and TRBJ2-7; D is possibly TRBD1 (5 bases). The CDR3 loop spans 12 amino acids. Germline V gene sequence: CDR1 SEHNR, CDR2 FQNEAQ (reference sequence). Trimming removed 1 base from V and 7 bases from J, with 8 bases in between. The CDR3, as DNA: TGTGCCAGCAGCTTAGGGACATGGGAGCAGTACTTC. Its protein product is CASSLGTWEQYF.

This rearrangement joins TRBV9 to TRBJ2-7; D may correspond to TRBD1 or TRBD2 (5 bases each). V lost 4 bases to trimming and J lost 2 bases, with 19 bases between them. This CDR3 region has 16 residues. Germline values: CDR1 SGDLS, CDR2 YYNGEE. In nucleotides, the CDR3 is TGTGCCAGCAGCTCTGGGGGTGGTCTAACCGCCTACGAGCAGTACTTC. Its translation is CASSSGGGLTAYEQYF.

V is TRBV28 and J is TRBJ2-2, with D perhaps being TRBD1 or TRBD2 (6 bases each). The CDR3 is 13 amino acids. Deletions cut 4 bases from V and 4 bases from J, with 7 bases between. The germline V gene has CDR1 MDHEN and CDR2 SYDVKM. The chain's CDR3 is CASSWGATGELFF. CDR3 coding DNA: TGTGCCAGCAGTTGGGGGGCCACCGGGGAGCTGTTTTTT.

This chain joins TRBV11-2 and TRBJ1-5, with D unresolved. The CDR3 consists of 15 residues. The V end was cut by 0 bases, the J end by 0 bases, with 6 bases between. Germline lookup yields CDR1 SGHAT and CDR2 FQNNGV. The CDR3 sequence is CASSLEAASNQPQHF. The CDR3 DNA follows: TGTGCCAGCAGCTTAGAGGCAGCTAGCAATCAGCCCCAGCATTTT.

The rearrangement uses TRBV29-1 and TRBJ1-1; tentative D call: TRBD1 (5 bases). Germline V gene sequence: CDR1 SQVTM, CDR2 ANQGSEA. This CDR3 is 11 amino acids long. V gave up 6 bases and J gave up 3 bases, with 8 bases separating them. In nucleotides, the CDR3 is TGCAGCGTGGGGGTCTACACTGAAGCTTTCTTT. Amino acids: CSVGVYTEAFF.

CDR3: CASSEPRLAGANEQFF. The CDR3 DNA reads as TGTGCCAGCAGTGAACCGAGGCTAGCGGGAGCCAATGAGCAGTTCTTC. This chain links TRBV28 with TRBJ2-1; 10 bases line up with TRBD2. Germline CDR1 is MDHEN and CDR2 is SYDVKM. V lost 5 bases to trimming and J lost 6 bases; unmatched junction nucleotides: 10. This CDR3 is 16 amino acids long.

This clone has just one count. The chain joins TRBV27 to TRBJ2-5; no reliable D call. In germline, CDR1 is MNHEY, CDR2 SMNVEV (reference sequence). The CDR3 runs to 16 residues. V lost 6 bases to trimming and J lost 5 bases, with 22 bases between them. CDR3 nucleotides: TGTGCCAGCAGCCCGCTGAGAGGCGCAATGATGGAGACCCAGTACTTC. Protein product: CASSPLRGAMMETQYF.

In this sample, this clone turned up once. The chain links TRBV14 to TRBJ2-1; D call uncertain. This CDR3 comprises 18 residues. Germline loops: CDR1 SGHDN, CDR2 FVKESK. Between the trimmed V and J ends, which lost 1 base and 2 bases, there was a span of 18 bases. The CDR3 sequence is CASSQGAIGAGPYNEQFF. As DNA, the CDR3 is TGTGCCAGCAGCCAAGGTGCGATTGGAGCTGGCCCCTACAATGAGCAGTTCTTC.

This sequence joins TRBV27 and TRBJ2-7; 7 bases are a match to TRBD2. The junction had 9 bases not matched to a gene; V was cut back by 0 bases and J by 4 bases. CDR3 length: 16 residues. Germline CDR1 and CDR2: MNHEY and SMNVEV (reference sequence). The DNA for the CDR3 is TGTGCCAGCAGTTTATCGGTTGCGGGAGCTAAGTACGAGCAGTACTTC. Translation gives CASSLSVAGAKYEQYF.